This TCR beta chain appears in the sequencing data of a study of high-grade serous ovarian cancer treatment subgroups. The sample holds one count of this clone. Its antigen is as yet unknown. The germline CDR1 and CDR2 sequences are MNHNY and SVGAGI (reference sequence). This CDR3 is built from 14 residues. Trimming took off 2 bases at V and 9 bases at J, with 14 bases between the two ends. Only in-frame clones appear in the TCRdb table, and some are missing; sequencing was by immunoSEQ multiplex PCR. Of roughly 4,300 clones listed, 55% to 75% are singletons. Tumor tissue was taken before any definitive surgery or chemotherapy was given. Study-wide points: These tumor repertoires lack spatial information from bulk sequencing.

The V gene is TRBV6-6, the J gene TRBJ1-5, with D possibly being TRBD1 (5 bases). The receptor was derived from a human donor with high-grade serous ovarian cancer. What was sequenced was tumor tissue. The CDR3 loop is CASSYTLGTLPQHF. CDR3 sequence (DNA): TGTGCCAGCAGTTACACATTGGGGACCCTGCCCCAGCATTTT.